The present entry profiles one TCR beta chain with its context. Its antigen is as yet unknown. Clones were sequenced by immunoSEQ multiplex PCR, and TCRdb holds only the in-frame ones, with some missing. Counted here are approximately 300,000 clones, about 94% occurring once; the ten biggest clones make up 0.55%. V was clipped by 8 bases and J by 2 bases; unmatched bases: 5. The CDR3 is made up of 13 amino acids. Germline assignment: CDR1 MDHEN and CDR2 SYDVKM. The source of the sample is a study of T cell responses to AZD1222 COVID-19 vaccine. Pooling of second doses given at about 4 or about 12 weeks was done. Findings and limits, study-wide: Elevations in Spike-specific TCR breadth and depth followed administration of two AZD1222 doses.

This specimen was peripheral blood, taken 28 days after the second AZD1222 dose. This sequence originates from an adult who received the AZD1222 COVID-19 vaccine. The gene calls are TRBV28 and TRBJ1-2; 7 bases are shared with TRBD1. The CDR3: CASGDRSNYGYTF. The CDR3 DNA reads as TGTGCCAGCGGGGACAGATCGAACTATGGCTACACCTTC.